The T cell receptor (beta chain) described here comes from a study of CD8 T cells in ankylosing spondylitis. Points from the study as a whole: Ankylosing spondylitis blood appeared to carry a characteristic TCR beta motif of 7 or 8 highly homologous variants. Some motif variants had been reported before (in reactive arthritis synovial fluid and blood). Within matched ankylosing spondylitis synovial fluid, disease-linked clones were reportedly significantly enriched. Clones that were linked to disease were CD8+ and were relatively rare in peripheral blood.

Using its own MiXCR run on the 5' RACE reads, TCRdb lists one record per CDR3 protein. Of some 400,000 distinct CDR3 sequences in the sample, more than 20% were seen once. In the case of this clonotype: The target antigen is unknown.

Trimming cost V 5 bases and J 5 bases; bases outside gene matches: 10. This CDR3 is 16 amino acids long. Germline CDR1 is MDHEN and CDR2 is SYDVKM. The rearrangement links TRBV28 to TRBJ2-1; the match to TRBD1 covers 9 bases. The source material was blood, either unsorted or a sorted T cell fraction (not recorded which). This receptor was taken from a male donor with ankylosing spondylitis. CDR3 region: CASSLPRTGADNEQFF. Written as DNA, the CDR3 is TGTGCCAGCAGTCTCCCCCGGACAGGGGCGGACAATGAGCAGTTCTTC.